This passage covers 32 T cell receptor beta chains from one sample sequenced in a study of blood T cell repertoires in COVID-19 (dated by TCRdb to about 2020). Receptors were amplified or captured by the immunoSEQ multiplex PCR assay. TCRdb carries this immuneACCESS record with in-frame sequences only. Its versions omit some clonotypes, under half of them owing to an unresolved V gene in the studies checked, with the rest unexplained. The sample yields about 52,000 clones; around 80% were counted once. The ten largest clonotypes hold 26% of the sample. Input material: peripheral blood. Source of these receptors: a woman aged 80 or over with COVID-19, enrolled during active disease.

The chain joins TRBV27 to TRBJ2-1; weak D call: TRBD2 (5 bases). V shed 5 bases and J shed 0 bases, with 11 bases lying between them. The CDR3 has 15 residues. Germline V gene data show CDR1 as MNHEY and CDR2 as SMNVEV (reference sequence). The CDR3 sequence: CASSRRVDSYNEQFF. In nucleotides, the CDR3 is TGTGCCAGCAGTCGGCGGGTTGACTCCTACAATGAGCAGTTCTTC.

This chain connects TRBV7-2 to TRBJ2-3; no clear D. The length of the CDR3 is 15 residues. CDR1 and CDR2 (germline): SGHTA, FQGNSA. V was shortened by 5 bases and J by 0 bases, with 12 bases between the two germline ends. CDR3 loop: CASSNVRVSTDTQYF. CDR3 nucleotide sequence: TGTGCCAGCAGCAATGTTCGGGTTAGCACAGATACGCAGTATTTT.

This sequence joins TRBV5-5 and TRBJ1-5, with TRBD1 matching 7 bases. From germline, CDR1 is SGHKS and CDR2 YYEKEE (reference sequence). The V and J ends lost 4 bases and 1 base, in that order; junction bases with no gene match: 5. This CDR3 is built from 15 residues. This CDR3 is CASSPRGQSNQPQHF. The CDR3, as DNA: TGTGCCAGCAGCCCTAGGGGGCAGAGCAATCAGCCCCAGCATTTT.

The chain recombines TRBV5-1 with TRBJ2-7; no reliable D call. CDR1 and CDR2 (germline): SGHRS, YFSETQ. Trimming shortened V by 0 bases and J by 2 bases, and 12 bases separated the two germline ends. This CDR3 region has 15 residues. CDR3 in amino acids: CASSLAGFEAYEQYF. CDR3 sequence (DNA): TGCGCCAGCAGCTTGGCAGGTTTCGAAGCCTACGAGCAGTACTTC.

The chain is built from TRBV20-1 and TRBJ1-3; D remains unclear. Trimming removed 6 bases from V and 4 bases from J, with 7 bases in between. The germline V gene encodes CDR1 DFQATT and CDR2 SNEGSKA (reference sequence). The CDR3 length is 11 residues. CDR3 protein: CSAQSGNTIYF. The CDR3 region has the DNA TGCAGTGCCCAATCCGGAAACACCATATATTTT.

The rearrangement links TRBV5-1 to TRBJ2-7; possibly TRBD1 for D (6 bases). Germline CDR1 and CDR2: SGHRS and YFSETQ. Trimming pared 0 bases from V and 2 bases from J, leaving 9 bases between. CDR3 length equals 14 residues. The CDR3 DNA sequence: TGCGCCAGCAGCTTGGGGAGACAGGCCTACGAGCAGTACTTC. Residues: CASSLGRQAYEQYF.

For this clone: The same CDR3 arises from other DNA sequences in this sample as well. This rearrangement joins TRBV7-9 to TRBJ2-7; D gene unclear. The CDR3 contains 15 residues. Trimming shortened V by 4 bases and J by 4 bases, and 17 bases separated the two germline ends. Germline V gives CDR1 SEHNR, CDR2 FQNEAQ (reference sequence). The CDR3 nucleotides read TGTGCCAGCAGCTCCTCCCAAAAGCTCATTTACGAGCAGTACTTC. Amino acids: CASSSSQKLIYEQYF. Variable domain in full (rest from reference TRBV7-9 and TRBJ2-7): DTGVSQNPRHKITKRGQNVTFRCDPISEHNRLYWYRQTLGQGPEFLTYFQNEAQLEKSRLLSDRFSAERPKGSFSTLEIQRTEQGDSAMYLCASSSSQKLIYEQYFGPGTRLTVT.

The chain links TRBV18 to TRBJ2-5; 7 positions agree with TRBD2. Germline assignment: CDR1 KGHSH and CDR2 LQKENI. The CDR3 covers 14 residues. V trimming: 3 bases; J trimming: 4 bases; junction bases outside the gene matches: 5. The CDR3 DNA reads TGTGCCAGCTCACCGGCGGGACTACGAGAGACCCAGTACTTC. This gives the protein CASSPAGLRETQYF.

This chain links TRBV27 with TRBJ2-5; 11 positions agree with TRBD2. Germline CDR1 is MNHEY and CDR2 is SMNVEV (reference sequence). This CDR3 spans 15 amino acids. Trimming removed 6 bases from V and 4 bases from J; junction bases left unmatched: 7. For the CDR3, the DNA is TGTGCCAGCAGGGTAAGACTAGCGGGAAGAGAGACCCAGTACTTC. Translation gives CASRVRLAGRETQYF.

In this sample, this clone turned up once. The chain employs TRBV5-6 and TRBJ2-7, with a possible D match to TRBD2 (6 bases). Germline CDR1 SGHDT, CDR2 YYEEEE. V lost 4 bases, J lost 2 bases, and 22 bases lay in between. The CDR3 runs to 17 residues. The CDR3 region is CASSQYGGPTGAYEQYF. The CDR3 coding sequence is TGTGCCAGCAGCCAGTACGGGGGACCCACCGGTGCCTACGAGCAGTACTTC.

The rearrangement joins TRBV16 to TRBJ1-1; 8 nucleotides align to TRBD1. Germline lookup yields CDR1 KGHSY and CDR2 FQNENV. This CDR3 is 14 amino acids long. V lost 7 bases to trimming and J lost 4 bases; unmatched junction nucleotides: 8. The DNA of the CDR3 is TGTGCCAGCACCTCCAGGACAGGGCGCACTGAAGCTTTCTTT. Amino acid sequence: CASTSRTGRTEAFF.

CDR3 sequence (DNA): TGTGCCAGCAGTTACGCGGCAGCCGCTAACTATGGCTACACCTTC. It codes for CASSYAAAANYGYTF. V gene TRBV6-6 combines with J gene TRBJ1-2; D uncertain. This CDR3 is built from 15 residues. Germline CDR1 reads MNHNY; CDR2 reads SVGAGI (reference sequence). V gave up 2 bases and J gave up 0 bases, with 10 bases separating them.

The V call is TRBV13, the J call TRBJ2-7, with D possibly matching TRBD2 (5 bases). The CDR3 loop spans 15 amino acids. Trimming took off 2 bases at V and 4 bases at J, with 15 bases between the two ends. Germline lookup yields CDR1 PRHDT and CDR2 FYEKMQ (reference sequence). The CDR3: CASSLRGVREYEQYF. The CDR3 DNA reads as TGTGCCAGCAGCTTACGGGGAGTTAGAGAATACGAGCAGTACTTC.

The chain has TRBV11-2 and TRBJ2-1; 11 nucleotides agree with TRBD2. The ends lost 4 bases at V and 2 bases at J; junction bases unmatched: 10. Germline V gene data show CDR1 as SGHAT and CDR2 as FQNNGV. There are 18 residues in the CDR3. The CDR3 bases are TGTGCCAGCAGCTCCTTAGCGGGAGGGCCAGGCGCCTACAATGAGCAGTTCTTC. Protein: CASSSLAGGPGAYNEQFF.

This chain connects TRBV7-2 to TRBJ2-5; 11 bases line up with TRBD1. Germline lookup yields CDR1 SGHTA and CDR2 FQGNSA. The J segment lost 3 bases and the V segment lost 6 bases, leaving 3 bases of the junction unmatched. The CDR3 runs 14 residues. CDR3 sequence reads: CASRRTGGKETQYF. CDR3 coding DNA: TGTGCCAGCAGAAGGACAGGGGGCAAAGAGACCCAGTACTTC.

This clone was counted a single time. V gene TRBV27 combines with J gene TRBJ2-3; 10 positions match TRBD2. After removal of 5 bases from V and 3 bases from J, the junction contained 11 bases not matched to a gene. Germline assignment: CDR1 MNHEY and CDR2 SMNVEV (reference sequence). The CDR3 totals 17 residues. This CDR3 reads CASSPPDTGLATDTQYF. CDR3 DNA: TGTGCCAGCAGTCCCCCTGACACGGGACTAGCGACAGATACGCAGTATTTT.

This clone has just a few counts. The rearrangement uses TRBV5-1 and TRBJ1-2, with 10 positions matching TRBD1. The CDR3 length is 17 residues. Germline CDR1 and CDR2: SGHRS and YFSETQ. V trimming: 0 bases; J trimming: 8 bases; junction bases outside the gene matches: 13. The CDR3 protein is CASSLAGPGTGEGGYTF. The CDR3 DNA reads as TGCGCCAGCAGCTTGGCCGGACCCGGGACAGGGGAAGGGGGCTACACCTTC.

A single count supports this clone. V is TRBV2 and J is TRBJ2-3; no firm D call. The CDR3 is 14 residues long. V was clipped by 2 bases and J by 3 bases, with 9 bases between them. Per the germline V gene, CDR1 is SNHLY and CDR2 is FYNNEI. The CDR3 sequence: CASSELAGTDTQYF. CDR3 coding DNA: TGTGCCAGCAGTGAATTAGCCGGTACAGATACGCAGTATTTT.

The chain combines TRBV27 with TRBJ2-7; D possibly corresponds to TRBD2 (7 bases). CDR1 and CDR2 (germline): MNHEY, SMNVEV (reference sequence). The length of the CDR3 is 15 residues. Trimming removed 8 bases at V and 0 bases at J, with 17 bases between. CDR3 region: CASALGGLSSYEQYF. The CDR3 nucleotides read TGTGCCAGCGCCTTGGGGGGGCTAAGCTCCTACGAGCAGTACTTC.

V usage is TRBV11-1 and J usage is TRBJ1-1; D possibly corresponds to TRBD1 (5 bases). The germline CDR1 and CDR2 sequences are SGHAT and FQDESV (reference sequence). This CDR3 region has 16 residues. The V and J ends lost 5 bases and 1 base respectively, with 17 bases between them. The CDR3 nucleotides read TGTGCCAGCAGCGTCCGCCGGGACTTAAGGAACACTGAAGCTTTCTTT. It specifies CASSVRRDLRNTEAFF.

For the CDR3, the DNA is TGTGCCAGCAGCGGACAGAGAGAAGGGCCCCAGCATTTT. Protein product: CASSGQREGPQHF. The chain joins TRBV7-2 to TRBJ1-5; a weak D match, TRBD1 (6 bases). The CDR3 contains 13 residues. Germline values: CDR1 SGHTA, CDR2 FQGNSA. Trimming took off 5 bases at V and 9 bases at J, with 14 bases between the two ends.

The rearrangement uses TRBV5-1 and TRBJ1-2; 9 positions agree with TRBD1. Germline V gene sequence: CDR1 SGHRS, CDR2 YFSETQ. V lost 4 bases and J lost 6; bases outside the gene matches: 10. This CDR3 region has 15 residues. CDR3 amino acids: CASSLTGQGGNGYTF. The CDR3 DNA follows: TGCGCCAGCAGCCTCACGGGACAGGGAGGGAATGGCTACACCTTC.

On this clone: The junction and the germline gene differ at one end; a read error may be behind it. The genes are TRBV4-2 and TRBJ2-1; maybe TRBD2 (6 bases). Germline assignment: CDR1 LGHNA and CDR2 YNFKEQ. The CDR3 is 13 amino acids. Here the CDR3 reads CASSRDSHNEQFF. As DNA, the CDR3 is TGTGCCAGCAGTCGGGACTCCCACAATGAGCAGTTCTTC.

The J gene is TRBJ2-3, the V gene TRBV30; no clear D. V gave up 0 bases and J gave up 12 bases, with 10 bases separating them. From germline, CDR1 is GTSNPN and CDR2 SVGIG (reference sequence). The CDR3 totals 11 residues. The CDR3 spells CAWSVLLDQYF. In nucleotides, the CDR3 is TGTGCCTGGAGTGTACTACTCGATCAGTATTTT.

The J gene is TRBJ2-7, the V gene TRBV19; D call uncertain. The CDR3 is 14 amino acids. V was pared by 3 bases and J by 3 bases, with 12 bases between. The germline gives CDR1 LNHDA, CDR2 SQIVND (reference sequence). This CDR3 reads CASSIQVPNYEQYF. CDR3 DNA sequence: TGTGCCAGTAGTATCCAGGTTCCAAACTACGAGCAGTACTTC.

The chain's CDR3 is CASRGTAGNQPQHF. The DNA for the CDR3 is TGTGCCAGCAGGGGGACAGCTGGCAATCAGCCCCAGCATTTT. This chain uses TRBV28 with TRBJ1-5; 7 bases match TRBD1. The CDR3 spans 14 residues. V shed 6 bases, J shed 2 bases, and the junction held 4 bases outside the gene matches. The germline V gene has CDR1 MDHEN and CDR2 SYDVKM.

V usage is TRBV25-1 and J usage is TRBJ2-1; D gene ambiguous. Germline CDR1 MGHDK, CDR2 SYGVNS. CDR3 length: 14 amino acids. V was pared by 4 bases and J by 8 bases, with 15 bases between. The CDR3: CASSGPPISHEQFF. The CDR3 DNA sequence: TGTGCCAGCAGTGGCCCGCCGATAAGCCATGAGCAGTTCTTC.

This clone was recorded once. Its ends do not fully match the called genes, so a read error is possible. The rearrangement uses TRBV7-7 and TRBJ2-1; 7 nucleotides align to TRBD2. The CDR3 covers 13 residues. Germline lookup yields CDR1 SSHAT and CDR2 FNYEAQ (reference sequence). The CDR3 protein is CASSLTSVNEQFF. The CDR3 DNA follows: TGTGCTAGCAGCCTTACTAGCGTCAATGAGCAGTTCTTC.

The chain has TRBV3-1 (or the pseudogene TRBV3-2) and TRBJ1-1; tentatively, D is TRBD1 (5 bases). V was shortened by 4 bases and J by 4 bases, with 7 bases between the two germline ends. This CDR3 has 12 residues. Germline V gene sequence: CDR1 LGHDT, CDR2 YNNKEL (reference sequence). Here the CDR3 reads CASSLGVTEAFF. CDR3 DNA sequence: TGTGCCAGCAGCCTAGGGGTCACTGAAGCTTTCTTT.

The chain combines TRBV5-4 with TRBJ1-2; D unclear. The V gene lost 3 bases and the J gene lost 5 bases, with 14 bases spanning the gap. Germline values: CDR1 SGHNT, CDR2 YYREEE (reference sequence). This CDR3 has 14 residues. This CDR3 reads CASSSQAPFYGYTF. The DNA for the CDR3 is TGTGCCAGCAGCTCCCAGGCTCCCTTTTATGGCTACACCTTC.

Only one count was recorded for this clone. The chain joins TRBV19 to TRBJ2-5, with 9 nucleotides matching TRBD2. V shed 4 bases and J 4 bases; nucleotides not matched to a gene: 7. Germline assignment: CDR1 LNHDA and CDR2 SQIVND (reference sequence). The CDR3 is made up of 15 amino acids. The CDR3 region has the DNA TGTGCCAGTAGTACAGATAGCGGGAGCCGAGAGACCCAGTACTTC. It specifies CASSTDSGSRETQYF.

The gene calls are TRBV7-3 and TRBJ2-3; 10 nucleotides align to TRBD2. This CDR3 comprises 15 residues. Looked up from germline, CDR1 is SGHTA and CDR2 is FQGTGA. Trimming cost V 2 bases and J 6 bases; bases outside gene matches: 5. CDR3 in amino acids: CASSLLAGDYDTQYF. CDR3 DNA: TGTGCCAGCAGCTTACTAGCGGGAGATTACGATACGCAGTATTTT.